The clone carrying this T cell receptor beta chain has at least ten counts. Its antigen is as yet unknown. This specimen belongs to a study of identical twins. General study points: Within cord blood, abundant beta clonotypes carried fewer insertions, but memory repertoires showed no such trend.

From the 5' RACE reads, TCRdb called clonotypes with MiXCR, one entry per CDR3 protein. The table has about 390,000 distinct CDR3 sequences, about 9% seen once; the top ten hold 8.5% to 10%. The CDR3 totals 15 residues. Trimming shortened V by 5 bases and J by 3 bases, and 17 bases separated the two germline ends. This clonotype was sampled from a woman aged 45 to 65 in good health. Sequencing was carried out using naive T cells sorted from blood. The chain employs TRBV12-3 or TRBV12-4 and TRBJ2-7; D is perhaps TRBD1 (6 bases). The CDR3 spells CASSLQGASFYEQYF. The CDR3 bases are TGTGCCAGCAGTCTACAGGGTGCGAGCTTCTACGAGCAGTACTTC.